The next 27 T cell receptor beta chains were all read from a single sample in a study of T cells in Graves' hyperthyroidism and ophthalmopathy. RNA transcripts gave rise to amplified TCR beta CDR3 regions. The HTBI primer set was used in a first-round RT-PCR of the TCR CDR3. TCRdb itself ran the multiplex PCR reads through MiXCR, one entry per CDR3 protein. The profile shows 300,000 to 450,000 distinct CDR3 sequences, approximately 14% of them singletons. Source material: blood. The receptor source for this set is a woman in her late teens or twenties with Graves' hyperthyroidism that later progressed to Graves' ophthalmopathy.

This clonotype was seen at least ten times. This chain connects TRBV3-1 to TRBJ1-1; no clear D. CDR1 is LGHDT, CDR2 YNNKEL, per germline (reference sequence). This CDR3 contains 14 residues. Trimming pared 0 bases from V and 4 bases from J, leaving 9 bases between. The CDR3 is CASSQEGIGTEAFF. The CDR3 DNA reads as TGTGCCAGCAGCCAAGAGGGGATAGGCACTGAAGCTTTCTTT.

The chain links TRBV7-6 to TRBJ1-1; 7 positions match TRBD1. This CDR3 has 17 amino acids. Germline values: CDR1 SGHVS, CDR2 FNYEAQ. V dropped 5 bases and J dropped 1; count of bases not matched to a gene: 13. CDR3 in amino acids: CASSPGTAMSANTEAFF. The CDR3 DNA reads TGTGCCAGCAGCCCCGGGACAGCCATGTCCGCGAACACTGAAGCTTTCTTT.

This clonotype came up a few times. J is TRBJ2-1 and V is TRBV18; D tentatively fits TRBD1 or TRBD2 (5 bases each). The V gene's germline CDR1 is KGHSH and CDR2 LQKENI. Trimming pared 3 bases from V and 4 bases from J, leaving 19 bases between. The CDR3 consists of 17 residues. The DNA for the CDR3 is TGTGCCAGCTCACCTCCTTGGGGGTTGCCTTCGTACAATGAGCAGTTCTTC. Protein product: CASSPPWGLPSYNEQFF. Looking up the rest from reference TRBV18 and TRBJ2-1 gives the full variable domain: NAGVMQNPRHLVRRRGQEARLRCSPMKGHSHVYWYRQLPEEGLKFMVYLQKENIIDESGMPKERFSAEFPKEGPSILRIQQVVRGDSAAYFCASSPPWGLPSYNEQFFGPGTRLTVL.

This clonotype appeared many times. This chain uses TRBV14 with TRBJ2-3; D perhaps matches TRBD2 (6 bases). V lost 4 bases to trimming and J lost 5 bases, with 13 bases between them. Germline loops: CDR1 SGHDN, CDR2 FVKESK. The CDR3 has 14 amino acids. The CDR3 sequence is CASSRQTRLDTQYF. Here the CDR3 DNA reads TGTGCCAGCAGCCGACAGACTAGACTAGATACGCAGTATTTT.

This clonotype was seen only a few times. The J gene is TRBJ1-5, the V gene TRBV4-1; possible D gene TRBD1, 5 bases. The germline V gene has CDR1 MGHRA and CDR2 YSYEKL. Trimming took off 1 base at V and 4 bases at J, with 14 bases between the two ends. CDR3 length: 16 amino acids. CDR3 sequence reads: CASSQGGFRGNQPQHF. In DNA form, the CDR3 reads TGCGCCAGCAGCCAAGGGGGGTTTCGGGGGAATCAGCCCCAGCATTTT.

This clonotype showed up many times. The chain uses TRBV28 and TRBJ2-1; 9 nucleotides line up with TRBD2. V lost 11 bases to trimming and J lost 0 bases; unmatched junction nucleotides: 8. CDR1 is MDHEN and CDR2 is SYDVKM in the germline V gene. This CDR3 has 15 residues. The DNA of the CDR3 is TGTGCCCTGGGGCGGGAGGGCAACTCCTACAATGAGCAGTTCTTC. Amino acid sequence: CALGREGNSYNEQFF.

This chain joins TRBV6-1 and TRBJ2-7; the match to TRBD2 covers 11 bases. The J segment lost 3 bases and the V segment lost 7 bases, leaving 11 bases of the junction unmatched. CDR1 MNHNS and CDR2 SASEGT come from the germline V gene. The CDR3 runs 16 residues. The CDR3 spells CASKRSGTSGYYEQYF. The CDR3 region has the DNA TGTGCCAGCAAGCGCTCCGGGACTAGCGGTTACTACGAGCAGTACTTC.

To note about this clonotype: This clone may be a read error of a much larger clone one base away. V and J are TRBV11-3 and TRBJ2-3; the match to TRBD2 covers 7 bases. This CDR3 contains 17 residues. Losses at the gene ends were 3 bases for V and 3 bases for J; bases not matched to a gene: 12. Germline V gives CDR1 SGHNT, CDR2 YENEEA. The CDR3 region is CASSLGPRSGATDTQYF. In nucleotides, the CDR3 is TGTGCCAGCAGCTTGGGGCCAAGGAGCGGGGCGACAGATACGCAGTATTTT.

Only a few counts were recorded for this clonotype. The V and J genes are TRBV10-2 and TRBJ1-1; D not resolved. Between the trimmed V and J ends, which lost 7 bases and 0 bases, there was a span of 12 bases. Germline V gene data show CDR1 as WSHSY and CDR2 as SAAADI. This CDR3 is 14 amino acids long. Written as DNA, the CDR3 is TGCGCCAGCAAAGAGCGCCCAGTGAACACTGAAGCTTTCTTT. Encoded protein: CASKERPVNTEAFF.

The chain employs TRBV6-2 or TRBV6-3 and TRBJ2-6, with unresolved D. Germline V gene data show CDR1 as MNHEY and CDR2 as SVGEGT. The CDR3 extends over 12 amino acids. Between the trimmed V and J ends, which lost 5 bases and 9 bases, there was a span of 8 bases. The DNA of the CDR3 is TGTGCCAGCAGTAAGGGTGGCAACGTCCTGACTTTC. It translates to CASSKGGNVLTF.

This clonotype was detected only a few times. The chain links TRBV4-3 to TRBJ1-6, with TRBD1 matching 8 bases. The CDR3 consists of 16 residues. From germline, CDR1 is LGHNA and CDR2 YSLEER. Germline trimming cut 0 bases from V and 10 bases from J; bases unmatched to any gene: 8. CDR3 protein: CASSQDPTGEKSPLHF. The CDR3 DNA is TGCGCCAGCAGCCAAGACCCGACAGGGGAAAAGTCACCCCTCCACTTT.

As for this clonotype: No DNA is shown, since the ends of the CDR3 on it are uncertain; the CDR3 is the one TCRdb lists. The chain's CDR3 is CASSSSGLGEGTQYF. This chain connects TRBV6-5 to TRBJ2-3; the listed D gene, TRBD2, was not tested against the DNA. CDR1 is MNHEY and CDR2 is SVGAGI in the germline V gene. Counting both end residues, the CDR3 totals 15 amino acids.

A note on this clonotype: The junction does not match germline at one end; this may be a read error. This chain links TRBV5-5 with TRBJ2-1; tentatively, D is TRBD2 (5 bases). Germline CDR1 reads SGHKS; CDR2 reads YYEKEE (reference sequence). This CDR3 region has 16 residues. The DNA of the CDR3 is TGTACCAGCAGCTTGGCCGACTATAACCCTTACAATGAGCAGTTCTTC. It codes for CTSSLADYNPYNEQFF. Based on the CDR3 plus reference TRBV5-5 and TRBJ2-1, the full variable domain is DAGVTQSPTHLIKTRGQQVTLRCSPISGHKSVSWYQQVLGQGPQFIFQYYEKEERGRGNFPDRFSARQFPNYSSELNVNALLLGDSALYLCTSSLADYNPYNEQFFGPGTRLTVL.

The rearrangement links TRBV7-2 to TRBJ2-5; 9 nucleotides align to TRBD1. J lost 5 bases, V lost 5 bases, and 9 bases had no gene match. Germline values: CDR1 SGHTA, CDR2 FQGNSA. The CDR3 sequence is 15 residues long. DNA for the CDR3: TGTGCCAGCAGCATACTACAGGGGGCGCAGGAGACCCAGTACTTC. Its translation: CASSILQGAQETQYF.

This clonotype has more than one count but fewer than ten. This sequence joins TRBV7-9 and TRBJ2-7; TRBD1 matches at 9 bases. CDR3 length equals 15 residues. The V gene's germline CDR1 is SEHNR and CDR2 FQNEAQ (reference sequence). V was clipped by 4 bases and J by 5 bases; unmatched bases: 9. CDR3 sequence: CASSSSRDRAHEQYF. The CDR3 DNA is TGTGCCAGCAGCTCTAGCCGGGACAGGGCTCACGAGCAGTACTTC.

This clonotype has ten or more counts. The J gene is TRBJ1-5, the V gene TRBV5-1, with TRBD1 matching 7 bases. This CDR3 contains 14 residues. Germline values: CDR1 SGHRS, CDR2 YFSETQ. Trimming took 4 bases from V and 4 from J; bases not matched to a gene: 5. CDR3 DNA: TGCGCCAGCAGCCCGGGACAGATTAATCAGCCCCAGCATTTT. Encoded protein: CASSPGQINQPQHF. Variable domain in full (rest from reference TRBV5-1 and TRBJ1-5): KAGVTQTPRYLIKTRGQQVTLSCSPISGHRSVSWYQQTPGQGLQFLFEYFSETQRNKGNFPGRFSGRQFSNSRSEMNVSTLELGDSALYLCASSPGQINQPQHFGDGTRLSIL.

Ten or more counts support this clonotype. The rearrangement links TRBV20-1 to TRBJ1-4; D is uncertain. V was trimmed by 3 bases and J by 0 bases, leaving 8 bases between them. Germline V gene sequence: CDR1 DFQATT, CDR2 SNEGSKA (reference sequence). The CDR3 totals 14 residues. Here the CDR3 DNA reads TGCAGTGCTAGCGACGGAGCAACTAATGAAAAACTGTTTTTT. Translation: CSASDGATNEKLFF.

This clonotype has ten or more counts. This chain uses TRBV5-6 with TRBJ2-1, with a possible D match to TRBD2 (5 bases). The CDR3 consists of 14 residues. The V end was cut by 0 bases, the J end by 8 bases, with 12 bases between. Per germline, CDR1 SGHDT and CDR2 YYEEEE. CDR3 DNA: TGTGCCAGCAGCTTGGCCAATAGAGCGGATGAGCAGTTCTTC. This gives the protein CASSLANRADEQFF.

This clonotype was counted ten times or more. One junction end does not reproduce the germline sequence, and a read error may be involved. V gene TRBV5-1 combines with J gene TRBJ2-7; D unclear. CDR3 length equals 11 residues. Germline lookup yields CDR1 SGHRS and CDR2 YFSETQ. This CDR3 is CASSSTYEQYF. Here the CDR3 DNA reads TGTGCCAGCAGTTCCACCTACGAGCAGTACTTC.

V usage is TRBV18 and J usage is TRBJ1-6, with a weak D call TRBD1 (5 bases). Germline assignment: CDR1 KGHSH and CDR2 LQKENI. This CDR3 is built from 16 residues. Between the trimmed V and J ends, which lost 3 bases and 4 bases, there was a span of 13 bases. CDR3 bases: TGTGCCAGCTCACCGCGGGACGAGTATTATAATTCACCCCTCCACTTT. Translating gives CASSPRDEYYNSPLHF. Supplemented by reference TRBV18 and TRBJ1-6, the full variable domain reads NAGVMQNPRHLVRRRGQEARLRCSPMKGHSHVYWYRQLPEEGLKFMVYLQKENIIDESGMPKERFSAEFPKEGPSILRIQQVVRGDSAAYFCASSPRDEYYNSPLHFGNGTRLTVT.

Ten or more counts support this clonotype. The chain recombines TRBV5-1 with TRBJ2-2, with TRBD1 matching over 7 bases. Unmatched junction bases numbered 7, after V lost 4 bases and J lost 4 bases. Germline CDR1 and CDR2: SGHRS and YFSETQ. This CDR3 is 15 amino acids long. CDR3 bases: TGCGCCAGCAGCACCGACAGGGTTCTCACCGGGGAGCTGTTTTTT. This codes for CASSTDRVLTGELFF. Combining the CDR3 with reference TRBV5-1 and TRBJ2-2 gives the whole variable domain KAGVTQTPRYLIKTRGQQVTLSCSPISGHRSVSWYQQTPGQGLQFLFEYFSETQRNKGNFPGRFSGRQFSNSRSEMNVSTLELGDSALYLCASSTDRVLTGELFFGEGSRLTVL.

There are a few counts of this clonotype. The rearrangement uses TRBV6-1 and TRBJ1-1, with D perhaps matching TRBD1 (5 bases). Trimming pared 10 bases from V and 0 bases from J, leaving 15 bases between. This CDR3 comprises 14 residues. Per the germline V gene, CDR1 is MNHNS and CDR2 is SASEGT. The CDR3 reads CAMSRGSLNTEAFF. As DNA, the CDR3 is TGTGCCATGTCCCGGGGCAGTCTGAACACTGAAGCTTTCTTT.

This clonotype has just a few counts. V and J are TRBV14 and TRBJ2-7, with D possibly called TRBD1 or TRBD2 (6 bases each). V was clipped by 4 bases and J by 6 bases, with 13 bases between them. Germline lookup yields CDR1 SGHDN and CDR2 FVKESK. The CDR3 length is 13 residues. CDR3 region: CASSRLQGGEQYF. The CDR3 DNA follows: TGTGCCAGCAGCCGCCTACAGGGAGGCGAGCAGTACTTC.

The count of this clonotype is one. The chain employs TRBV20-1 and TRBJ2-5; 8 bases are a match to TRBD2. The germline CDR1 and CDR2 sequences are DFQATT and SNEGSKA (reference sequence). V lost 1 base to trimming and J lost 4 bases; unmatched junction nucleotides: 11. The CDR3 consists of 16 residues. CDR3 in DNA: TGCAGTGCTAGAGGGAGGGGTAGCGGGATGTTAGAGACCCAGTACTTC. Translation: CSARGRGSGMLETQYF.

In this sample, this clonotype turned up many times. This rearrangement joins TRBV20-1 to TRBJ2-7; 13 bases match TRBD2. The V and J ends lost 5 bases and 5 bases, in that order; junction bases with no gene match: 12. This CDR3 has 16 residues. Per germline, CDR1 DFQATT and CDR2 SNEGSKA (reference sequence). The CDR3 protein is CSARGLTSGRSHEQYF. CDR3 in DNA: TGCAGTGCTCGGGGTCTGACTAGCGGGAGGTCCCACGAGCAGTACTTC.

There are a few counts of this clonotype. J is TRBJ2-1 and V is TRBV7-6; the match to TRBD2 covers 9 bases. With 5 bases clipped from V and 6 bases from J, the junction kept 11 bases outside the gene matches. The CDR3 is 16 amino acids. The germline CDR1 and CDR2 sequences are SGHVS and FNYEAQ. The CDR3 loop reads CASSPMVGLASNEQFF. CDR3 in DNA: TGTGCCAGCAGCCCCATGGTAGGACTAGCGTCCAATGAGCAGTTCTTC. The whole variable domain, filled in from reference TRBV7-6 and TRBJ2-1, reads GAGVSQSPRYKVTKRGQDVALRCDPISGHVSLYWYRQALGQGPEFLTYFNYEAQQDKSGLPNDRFSAERPEGSISTLTIQRTEQRDSAMYRCASSPMVGLASNEQFFGPGTRLTVL.

There are many counts of this clonotype. This rearrangement joins TRBV6-1 to TRBJ2-2; 14 bases align to TRBD2. The CDR3 loop spans 15 amino acids. In germline, CDR1 is MNHNS, CDR2 SASEGT. Losses at the gene ends were 6 bases for V and 8 bases for J; bases not matched to a gene: 5. CDR3 sequence reads: CASRPGTSGSGELFF. The DNA of the CDR3 is TGTGCCAGCAGACCCGGGACTAGCGGGAGTGGGGAGCTGTTTTTT.